This section outlines one T cell receptor (beta chain) sequence together with its context. Its antigen is undetermined. This specimen comes from a study of cytomegalovirus exposure and HLA in healthy donors. Vbeta (60) and Jbeta (13) primers were used in the PCR. Using immunoSEQ multiplex PCR, the repertoire was profiled, and TCRdb retains in-frame clones only, with some absent. The sample lists 150,000 to 200,000 clones, around 83% occurring once. Germline V CDR1 and CDR2: LGHNA, YSLEER. CDR3 length: 16 amino acids. Trimming shortened V by 0 bases and J by 4 bases, and 13 bases separated the two germline ends. Whole-study results and caveats: What a later analysis reportedly showed was that an Asian-associated ancestry cluster had fewer N-insertions than the approximately 700-donor mean. An analysis was carried out at a later point. It showed that HLA-associated TCR beta chains were more clonally expanded than equally common non-associated chains. According to a later analysis, most TCR beta chains associated with CMV appeared HLA-restricted.

At sampling all donors were nominally healthy, likely with unrecorded immune exposures. The sequence came from a woman between 35 and 50 years old in good health and CMV-seronegative. This chain connects TRBV4-3 to TRBJ1-3; possible D gene TRBD1, 5 bases. The sample taken for sequencing was PBMCs. CDR3 loop: CASSQDLGVAGNTIYF. The CDR3, as DNA: TGCGCCAGCAGCCAAGATCTAGGGGTTGCGGGAAACACCATATATTTT.